A selection of T cell receptor beta chains follows, all from one sample in a study of metastatic and nonmetastatic thyroid tumors. TCRdb re-called the PCR reads via MiXCR. Here the sample spans about 6,500 clones, about two fifths being singletons. The source material was tumor tissue. The receptors were sampled from a female donor with papillary thyroid cancer or a benign thyroid nodule (not recorded which). Some clones in this sample may be carry-over from other donors' samples. Each CDR3 is given with its conserved first and last residue. A D gene is named only where the DNA matches it firmly. Clone sizes are given selectively: once, few, many, or a class where the clone is expanded.

J gene	V gene	D gene	clone size	CDR3 protein	CDR3 DNA
TRBJ2-7	TRBV30	.	.	CAWSPREDEQYF	TGTGCCTGGAGTCCCAGGGAAGACGAGCAGTACTTC
TRBJ1-1	TRBV6-1	.	few	CASSELKSLAEAFF	TGTGCCAGCAGTGAATTAAAGAGCCTGGCTGAAGCTTTCTTT
TRBJ2-5	TRBV4-1	TRBD2	.	CASSSSTSIETQYF	TGCGCCAGCAGCTCCTCGACTAGCATTGAGACCCAGTACTTC
TRBJ2-5	TRBV5-4	TRBD2	many	CASSLRPSGREETQYF	TGTGCCAGCAGCTTGAGGCCCAGCGGGAGGGAAGAGACCCAGTACTTC
TRBJ2-2	TRBV5-1	.	.	CASSFSGTGELFF	TGCGCCAGCAGCTTTTCAGGTACCGGGGAGCTGTTTTTT
TRBJ1-3	TRBV9	.	.	CASSVAGQRTSGNTIYF	TGTGCCAGCAGCGTAGCGGGACAACGAACCTCTGGAAACACCATATATTTT
TRBJ2-1	TRBV19	.	.	CASIRSGRSYNEQFF	TGTGCCAGTATTAGATCGGGGAGATCCTACAATGAGCAGTTCTTC
TRBJ1-5	TRBV19	.	few	CASSIRVRGNQPQHF	TGTGCCAGTAGTATTCGGGTTAGGGGCAATCAGCCCCAGCATTTT
TRBJ1-1	TRBV28	.	few	CASIYSDLGNTEAFF	TGTGCCAGCATTTATTCGGACCTGGGGAACACTGAAGCTTTCTTT
TRBJ2-7	TRBV12-3/TRBV12-4	TRBD2	few	CASSLVASGRHEQYF	TGTGCCAGCAGTTTGGTGGCTAGCGGGAGACACGAGCAGTACTTC
TRBJ1-2	TRBV7-2	.	medium-sized	CASSLDSGERGYTF	TGTGCCAGCAGCTTAGATTCAGGGGAGCGTGGCTACACCTTC
TRBJ2-5	TRBV24-1	.	.	CATSDPRAGVGETQYF	TGTGCCACCAGTGACCCCCGGGCAGGGGTGGGTGAGACCCAGTACTTC
TRBJ1-1	TRBV20-1	.	once	CSASSKFTGNTEAFF	TGCAGTGCTTCCAGCAAATTTACCGGGAACACTGAAGCTTTCTTT
TRBJ2-7	TRBV5-1	.	few	CASHRDTNYEQYF	TGCGCCAGTCACCGGGACACTAACTACGAGCAGTACTTC
TRBJ2-1	TRBV20-1	TRBD2	.	CSARGPGLASNEQFF	TGCAGTGCTAGAGGACCGGGACTAGCTTCCAATGAGCAGTTCTTC
TRBJ1-3	TRBV6-1	.	.	CASTQDRSSGNTIYF	TGTGCCAGCACCCAAGACCGAAGCTCTGGAAACACCATATATTTT
TRBJ2-4	TRBV20-1	.	many	CSAKDRLAKNIQYF	TGCAGTGCGAAAGACAGGTTAGCCAAAAACATTCAGTACTTC
TRBJ1-3	TRBV6-6	.	large	CASSYGTAGNTIYF	TGTGCCAGCAGTTACGGCACGGCTGGAAACACCATATATTTT
TRBJ2-6	TRBV19	.	many	CASSRLQVGTGANVLTF	TGTGCCAGTAGTAGGCTACAGGTAGGGACTGGGGCCAACGTCCTGACTTTC
TRBJ1-5	TRBV15	TRBD1	.	CATSSGVGQGIAQHF	TGCGCCACCAGCAGTGGTGTGGGACAGGGAATAGCCCAGCATTTT
TRBJ1-5	TRBV6-5	.	.	CASSSPTQENQHF	TGTGCCAGCAGTTCGCCAACACAGGAAAACCAGCATTTT
TRBJ2-1	TRBV7-6	TRBD2	.	CASSLSGRVNEQFF	TGTGCCAGCAGCTTGAGCGGGAGGGTGAATGAGCAGTTCTTC
TRBJ1-5	TRBV27	.	.	CASGYQPQHF	TGTGCCAGCGGGTATCAGCCCCAGCATTTT
TRBJ1-5	TRBV4-2	.	medium-sized	CASSPERQTPYSNQPQHF	TGTGCCAGCAGCCCCGAACGACAGACACCCTATAGCAATCAGCCCCAGCATTTT
TRBJ2-7	TRBV30	.	.	CAWSVEVARGDEQYF	TGTGCCTGGAGTGTAGAGGTCGCCAGGGGGGACGAGCAGTACTTC
TRBJ2-3	TRBV28	TRBD2	few	CASSPASGHTDTQYF	TGTGCCAGCAGTCCCGCTAGCGGGCACACAGATACGCAGTATTTT
TRBJ2-7	TRBV13	TRBD2	.	CASRYRTSGEQYF	TGTGCCAGCAGATACCGGACTAGCGGAGAGCAGTACTTC
TRBJ2-1	TRBV9	.	medium-sized	CASSEGPIGDEQFF	TGTGCCAGCAGCGAAGGACCCATCGGGGATGAGCAGTTCTTC
TRBJ2-3	TRBV19	TRBD2	.	CASSTHLGGGTDTQYF	TGTGCCAGTAGTACCCACCTGGGAGGGGGCACAGATACGCAGTATTTT
TRBJ2-7	TRBV28	TRBD2	.	CASSSSSQGLAGVYEQYF	TGTGCCAGCAGTTCCTCATCTCAGGGACTAGCGGGAGTCTACGAGCAGTACTTC
TRBJ1-4	TRBV6-1	.	few	CASRSGTGNEKLFF	TGTGCCAGCAGATCCGGGACGGGGAATGAAAAACTGTTTTTT
TRBJ1-5	TRBV7-2	TRBD1	.	CASSLAVQGASGNQPQHF	TGTGCCAGCAGCTTAGCGGTACAGGGGGCAAGTGGCAATCAGCCCCAGCATTTT
TRBJ2-3	TRBV20-1	TRBD2	once	CSAPSSGNTDTQYF	TGCAGTGCCCCTTCTAGCGGGAACACAGATACGCAGTATTTT
TRBJ1-1	TRBV7-8	.	.	CASSLKSGLSEAFF	TGTGCCAGCAGCCTTAAGTCAGGGCTCTCTGAAGCTTTCTTT
TRBJ2-2	TRBV12-3/TRBV12-4	.	.	CASSRRPLASIGTGELFF	TGTGCCAGCAGCCGAAGGCCACTTGCGAGTATAGGCACCGGGGAGCTGTTTTTT
TRBJ2-3	TRBV27	TRBD2	few	CASSSRLAASASTDTQYF	TGTGCCAGCAGTTCCCGACTAGCGGCGAGCGCTAGCACAGATACGCAGTATTTT
TRBJ1-2	TRBV6-2/TRBV6-3	.	.	CASRPPLDNYGYTF	TGTGCCAGCAGGCCCCCCCTTGATAACTATGGCTACACCTTC
TRBJ1-6	TRBV4-1	.	large	CASSQAGDSPLHF	TGCGCCAGCAGCCAAGCAGGGGATTCACCCCTCCACTTT
TRBJ1-1	TRBV6-4	.	few	CASSGTENTEAFF	TGTGCCAGCAGTGGGACAGAGAACACTGAAGCTTTCTTT
TRBJ2-7	TRBV19	.	.	CASSIAPARSYEQYF	TGTGCCAGTAGTATAGCCCCGGCCAGGTCCTACGAGCAGTACTTC
TRBJ2-3	TRBV7-3	TRBD2	.	CASSSRGLDLGRTDTQYF	TGTGCCAGCAGCTCAAGGGGACTAGACCTCGGACGGACAGATACGCAGTATTTT
TRBJ1-6	TRBV5-1	.	.	CASSTDNNSPLHF	TGCGCCAGCAGTACGGACAATAATTCACCCCTCCACTTT
TRBJ2-1	TRBV19	TRBD2	once	CASMTGGTVAGSDEQFF	TGTGCCAGTATGACCGGGGGCACGGTAGCGGGATCGGATGAGCAGTTCTTC
TRBJ1-5	TRBV6-1	.	.	CASSPDTRGGPQHF	TGTGCCAGCAGTCCGGACACCCGTGGGGGGCCCCAGCATTTT
TRBJ2-2	TRBV18	TRBD2	large	CASSPLPTGGYTGELFF	TGTGCCAGCTCACCACTCCCCACGGGAGGGTACACCGGGGAGCTGTTTTTT
TRBJ1-2	TRBV30	.	many	CAWTLDRRYGYTF	TGTGCCTGGACCCTGGATAGACGGTATGGCTACACCTTC
TRBJ2-7	TRBV30	TRBD1	.	CAWAQGAIAYEQYF	TGTGCCTGGGCGCAGGGGGCGATCGCCTACGAGCAGTACTTC
TRBJ2-6	TRBV6-2/TRBV6-3	.	.	CASSYSTVSGSTGANVLTF	TGTGCCAGCAGTTACTCGACGGTGTCAGGGAGCACTGGGGCCAACGTCCTGACTTTC